This record looks at one T cell receptor (beta chain) sequence and its context. The germline CDR1 and CDR2 sequences are SGHRS and YFSETQ. The CDR3 contains 15 residues. V shed 3 bases, J shed 7 bases, and the junction held 9 bases outside the gene matches. The sample belongs to a study of cytomegalovirus exposure and HLA in healthy donors. PCR primers comprised 60 Vbeta and 13 Jbeta primers. TCRdb keeps only in-frame clones here, not all; method: immunoSEQ multiplex PCR. The table records some 150,000 clones, roughly 85% of them present only once. This chain links TRBV5-1 with TRBJ1-4, with TRBD1 identical over 7 bases. Material for sequencing was PBMCs. The TCR comes from a male donor in good health and CMV-seronegative. CDR3: CASSYLGGASEKLFF. Here the CDR3 DNA reads TGCGCCAGCAGCTACCTAGGGGGCGCGAGTGAAAAACTGTTTTTT.